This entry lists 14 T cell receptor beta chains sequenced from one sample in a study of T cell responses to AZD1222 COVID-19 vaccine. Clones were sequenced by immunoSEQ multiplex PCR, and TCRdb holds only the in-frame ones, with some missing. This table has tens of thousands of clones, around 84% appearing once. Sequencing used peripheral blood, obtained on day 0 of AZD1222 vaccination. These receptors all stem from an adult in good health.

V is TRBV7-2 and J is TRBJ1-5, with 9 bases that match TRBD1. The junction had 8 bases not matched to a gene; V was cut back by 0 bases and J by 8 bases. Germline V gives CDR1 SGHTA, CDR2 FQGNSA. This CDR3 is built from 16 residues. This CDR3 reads CASSLASNRGQEPQHF. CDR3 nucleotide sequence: TGTGCCAGCAGCTTAGCGAGTAACAGGGGGCAGGAGCCCCAGCATTTT.

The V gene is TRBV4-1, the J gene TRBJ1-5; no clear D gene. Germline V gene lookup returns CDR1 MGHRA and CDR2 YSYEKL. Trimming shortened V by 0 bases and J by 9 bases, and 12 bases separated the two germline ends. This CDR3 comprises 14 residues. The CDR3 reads CASSQDRTGGPQHF. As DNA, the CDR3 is TGCGCCAGCAGCCAAGATAGGACGGGAGGGCCCCAGCATTTT.

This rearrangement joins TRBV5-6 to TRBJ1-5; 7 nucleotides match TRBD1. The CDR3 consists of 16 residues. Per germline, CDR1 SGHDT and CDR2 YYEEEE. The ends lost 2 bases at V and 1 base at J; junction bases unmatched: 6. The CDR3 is CASSFGGRGSNQPQHF. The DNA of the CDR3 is TGTGCCAGCAGCTTTGGGGGCAGGGGGAGCAATCAGCCCCAGCATTTT.

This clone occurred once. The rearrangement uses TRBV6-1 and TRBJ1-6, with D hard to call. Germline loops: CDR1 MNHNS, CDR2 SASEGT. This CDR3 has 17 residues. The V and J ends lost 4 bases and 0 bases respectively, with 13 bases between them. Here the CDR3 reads CASSVDPPSSYNSPLHF. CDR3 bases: TGTGCCAGCAGTGTGGATCCCCCGAGCTCCTATAATTCACCCCTCCACTTT.

The CDR3 bases are TGTGCCAGCAGCTTGGGCAGGGGTAATTCACCCCTCCACTTT. Protein: CASSLGRGNSPLHF. The chain has TRBV5-6 and TRBJ1-6; D perhaps matches TRBD1 (6 bases). The CDR3 contains 14 residues. The V end was cut by 0 bases, the J end by 6 bases, with 7 bases between. Germline V gene sequence: CDR1 SGHDT, CDR2 YYEEEE.

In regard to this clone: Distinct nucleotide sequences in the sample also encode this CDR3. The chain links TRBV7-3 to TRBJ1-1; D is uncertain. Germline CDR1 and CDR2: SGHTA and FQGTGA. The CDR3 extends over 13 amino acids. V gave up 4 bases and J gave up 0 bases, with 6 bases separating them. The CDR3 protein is CASSSQMNTEAFF. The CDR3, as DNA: TGTGCCAGCAGCTCACAGATGAACACTGAAGCTTTCTTT.

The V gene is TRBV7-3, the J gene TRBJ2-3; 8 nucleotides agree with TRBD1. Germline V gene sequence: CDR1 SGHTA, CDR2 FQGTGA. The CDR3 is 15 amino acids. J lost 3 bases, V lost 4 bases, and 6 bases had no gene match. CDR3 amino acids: CASSSQTGETDTQYF. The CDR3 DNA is TGTGCCAGCAGCTCGCAGACAGGGGAAACAGATACGCAGTATTTT.

The CDR3 DNA reads as TGCGCCAGTGGCCTCCTAGCGGGGGCCACAGATACGCAGTATTTT. Protein product: CASGLLAGATDTQYF. V gene TRBV5-1 combines with J gene TRBJ2-3, with TRBD2 matching 10 bases. Germline loops: CDR1 SGHRS, CDR2 YFSETQ. Trimming cost V 8 bases and J 2 bases; bases outside gene matches: 8. The length of the CDR3 is 15 residues.

CDR3 protein: CASSPGQGVGTEAFF. The CDR3 DNA sequence: TGTGCCAGCAGTCCGGGACAGGGGGTAGGCACTGAAGCTTTCTTT. V is TRBV6-6 and J is TRBJ1-1; 11 positions match TRBD1. This CDR3 spans 15 amino acids. Trimming cost V 5 bases and J 4 bases; bases outside gene matches: 6. CDR1 and CDR2 from the germline V gene are MNHNY and SVGAGI (reference sequence).

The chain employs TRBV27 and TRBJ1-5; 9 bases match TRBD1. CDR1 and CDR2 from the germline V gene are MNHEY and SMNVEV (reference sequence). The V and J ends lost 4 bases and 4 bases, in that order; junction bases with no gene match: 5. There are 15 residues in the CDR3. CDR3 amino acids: CASSSAGTGNQPQHF. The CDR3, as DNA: TGTGCCAGCAGTTCCGCAGGGACAGGGAATCAGCCCCAGCATTTT.

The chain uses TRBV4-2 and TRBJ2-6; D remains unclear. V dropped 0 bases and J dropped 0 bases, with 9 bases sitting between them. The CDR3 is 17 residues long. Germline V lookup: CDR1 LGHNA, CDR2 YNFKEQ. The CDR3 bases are TGTGCCAGCAGCCAAGATAGGCCTCCCTCTGGGGCCAACGTCCTGACTTTC. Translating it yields CASSQDRPPSGANVLTF.

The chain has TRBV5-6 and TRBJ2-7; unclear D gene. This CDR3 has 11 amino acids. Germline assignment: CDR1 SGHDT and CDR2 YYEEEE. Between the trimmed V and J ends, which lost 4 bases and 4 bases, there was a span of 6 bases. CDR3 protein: CASSRNYEQYF. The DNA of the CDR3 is TGTGCCAGCAGCAGGAATTACGAGCAGTACTTC.

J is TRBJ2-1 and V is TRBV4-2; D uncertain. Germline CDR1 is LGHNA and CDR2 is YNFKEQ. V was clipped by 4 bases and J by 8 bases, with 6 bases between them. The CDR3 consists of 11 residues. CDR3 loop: CASSRSDEQFF. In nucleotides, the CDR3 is TGTGCCAGCAGCCGGAGCGATGAGCAGTTCTTC.

This CDR3 is CASSLSGYTEAFF. CDR3 nucleotide sequence: TGTGCCAGCAGCCTATCCGGGTACACTGAAGCTTTCTTT. V is TRBV6-4 and J is TRBJ1-1; the D is unclear. Trimming shortened V by 6 bases and J by 3 bases, and 11 bases separated the two germline ends. Per germline, CDR1 MRHNA and CDR2 SNTAGT. CDR3 length: 13 amino acids.